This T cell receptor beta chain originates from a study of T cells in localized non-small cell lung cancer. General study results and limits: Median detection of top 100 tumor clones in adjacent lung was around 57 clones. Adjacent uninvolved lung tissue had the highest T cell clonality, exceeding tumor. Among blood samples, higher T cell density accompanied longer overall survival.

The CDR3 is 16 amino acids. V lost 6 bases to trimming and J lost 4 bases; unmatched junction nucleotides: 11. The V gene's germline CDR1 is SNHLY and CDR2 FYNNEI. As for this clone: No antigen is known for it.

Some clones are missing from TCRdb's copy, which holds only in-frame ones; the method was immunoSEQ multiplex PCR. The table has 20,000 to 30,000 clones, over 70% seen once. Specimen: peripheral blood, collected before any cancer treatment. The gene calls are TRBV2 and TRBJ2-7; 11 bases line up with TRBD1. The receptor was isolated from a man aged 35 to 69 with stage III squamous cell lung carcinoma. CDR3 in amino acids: CASRPTSGTGGYEQYF. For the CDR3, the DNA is TGTGCCAGCAGACCTACCTCCGGGACAGGGGGATACGAGCAGTACTTC.